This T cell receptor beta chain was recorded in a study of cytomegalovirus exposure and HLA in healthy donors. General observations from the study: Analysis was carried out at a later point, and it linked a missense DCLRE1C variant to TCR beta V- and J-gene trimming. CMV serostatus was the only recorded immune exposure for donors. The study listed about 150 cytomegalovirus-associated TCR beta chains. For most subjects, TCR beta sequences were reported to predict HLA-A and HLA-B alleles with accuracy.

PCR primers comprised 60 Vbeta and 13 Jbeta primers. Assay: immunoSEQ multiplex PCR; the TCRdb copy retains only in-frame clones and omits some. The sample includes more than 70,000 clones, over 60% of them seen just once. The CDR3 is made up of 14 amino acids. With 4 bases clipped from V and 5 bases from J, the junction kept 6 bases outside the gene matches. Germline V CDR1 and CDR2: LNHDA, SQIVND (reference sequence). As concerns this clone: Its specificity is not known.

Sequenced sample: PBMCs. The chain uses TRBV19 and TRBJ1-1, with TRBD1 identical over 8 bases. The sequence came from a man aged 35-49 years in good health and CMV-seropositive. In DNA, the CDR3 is TGTGCCAGTAGTACCCGACAGGGGTTAACTGAAGCTTTCTTT. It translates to CASSTRQGLTEAFF.